The 8 T cell receptor beta chains below come from one sample, sequenced in a study of beta chain features in type 1 diabetes. Broader study findings: A moderate, significant TCRB CDR3 shortening appeared in type 1 diabetes across four CD4+ subsets.

Antigen specificity for these receptors is unknown. Expressed TCRB transcripts were sequenced because the entire RNA isolate underwent reverse transcription. Measured with immunoSEQ multiplex PCR; TCRdb has only the in-frame clones, and not every one. The sample has 150,000 to 170,000 clones, approximately 10% seen once; the top ten hold 0.4% to 0.55%. The sequenced material came from central memory CD4+ T cells from blood. The receptors were gathered from a man aged 25 to 45 with type 1 diabetes.

The CDR3 here is CASSRDSLDGYTF. CDR3 nucleotides: TGTGCCAGCAGCCGGGACAGCCTCGATGGCTACACCTTC. V is TRBV7-9 and J is TRBJ1-2, with TRBD1 matching over 7 bases. The germline V gene encodes CDR1 SEHNR and CDR2 FQNEAQ (reference sequence). The CDR3 contains 13 residues. After removal of 5 bases from V and 6 bases from J, the junction contained 6 bases not matched to a gene. Combining the CDR3 with reference TRBV7-9 and TRBJ1-2 gives the whole variable domain DTGVSQNPRHKITKRGQNVTFRCDPISEHNRLYWYRQTLGQGPEFLTYFQNEAQLEKSRLLSDRFSAERPKGSFSTLEIQRTEQGDSAMYLCASSRDSLDGYTFGSGTRLTVV.

This clone was seen more than once but under ten times. The genes are TRBV27 and TRBJ2-6; D ambiguous. CDR1 is MNHEY, CDR2 SMNVEV, per germline (reference sequence). CDR3 length equals 15 residues. The ends were cut back, 3 bases at V and 1 base at J, with 7 bases in the middle. The CDR3 DNA reads as TGTGCCAGCAGTTTCGGTGCATCTGGGGCCAACGTCCTGACTTTC. The encoded protein is CASSFGASGANVLTF. The full variable domain, completed using reference TRBV27 and TRBJ2-6, is EAQVTQNPRYLITVTGKKLTVTCSQNMNHEYMSWYRQDPGLGLRQIYYSMNVEVTDKGDVPEGYKVSRKEKRNFPLILESPSPNQTSLYFCASSFGASGANVLTFGAGSRLTVL.

This clone was observed a handful of times. The chain employs TRBV11-1 and TRBJ2-1; D is possibly TRBD1 (6 bases). This CDR3 has 15 amino acids. Germline CDR1 is SGHAT and CDR2 is FQDESV (reference sequence). Trimming pared 3 bases from V and 4 bases from J, leaving 13 bases between. This CDR3 reads CASSFGQGSYNEQFF. The CDR3 bases are TGTGCCAGCAGCTTCGGCCAGGGGTCGTACAATGAGCAGTTCTTC.

Only a few counts were recorded for this clone. The J gene is TRBJ2-7, the V gene TRBV30; 11 bases line up with TRBD1. This CDR3 comprises 14 residues. With 4 bases clipped from V and 4 bases from J, the junction kept 6 bases outside the gene matches. The V gene's germline CDR1 is GTSNPN and CDR2 SVGIG (reference sequence). This CDR3 reads CAWNGQGARYEQYF. The CDR3 nucleotides are TGTGCCTGGAATGGACAGGGGGCGAGGTACGAGCAGTACTTC.

There are a few counts of this clone. This chain connects TRBV4-3 to TRBJ2-5, with 10 bases fitting TRBD2. Trimming removed 1 base from V and 5 bases from J; junction bases left unmatched: 7. Germline CDR1 LGHNA, CDR2 YSLEER. The CDR3 totals 16 residues. CDR3 sequence reads: CASSQGGLAESETQYF. CDR3 bases: TGCGCCAGCAGCCAAGGCGGACTAGCGGAGTCGGAGACCCAGTACTTC.

This clone was recorded a few times. The J gene is TRBJ2-3, the V gene TRBV20-1; D possibly corresponds to TRBD2 (5 bases). The V end lost 6 bases, the J end lost 8 bases, and 12 bases lay between the germline ends. This CDR3 is 11 amino acids long. The germline gives CDR1 DFQATT, CDR2 SNEGSKA (reference sequence). Here the CDR3 DNA reads TGCAGTGCGTCCCTAGCTGGTACGCAGTATTTT. This translates into CSASLAGTQYF.

This clone was counted a few times. The chain joins TRBV30 to TRBJ1-2; 7 bases fit TRBD1. The V gene end was trimmed by 4 bases and the J gene end by 4 bases; junction bases not matched to a gene: 15. Germline lookup yields CDR1 GTSNPN and CDR2 SVGIG (reference sequence). The CDR3 spans 16 residues. As DNA, the CDR3 is TGTGCCTGGACTTTTATTGGGACAGCTTCCTCCTATGGCTACACCTTC. It encodes CAWTFIGTASSYGYTF.

This clone came up a few times. This sequence joins TRBV7-2 and TRBJ2-3, with a tentative D call TRBD2 (5 bases). The CDR3 totals 14 residues. Trimming cost V 5 bases and J 5 bases, with 14 bases left between them. Germline V lookup: CDR1 SGHTA, CDR2 FQGNSA. The CDR3 spells CASSPSSTVDTQYF. CDR3 DNA sequence: TGTGCCAGCAGCCCTAGCTCCACGGTAGATACGCAGTATTTT.